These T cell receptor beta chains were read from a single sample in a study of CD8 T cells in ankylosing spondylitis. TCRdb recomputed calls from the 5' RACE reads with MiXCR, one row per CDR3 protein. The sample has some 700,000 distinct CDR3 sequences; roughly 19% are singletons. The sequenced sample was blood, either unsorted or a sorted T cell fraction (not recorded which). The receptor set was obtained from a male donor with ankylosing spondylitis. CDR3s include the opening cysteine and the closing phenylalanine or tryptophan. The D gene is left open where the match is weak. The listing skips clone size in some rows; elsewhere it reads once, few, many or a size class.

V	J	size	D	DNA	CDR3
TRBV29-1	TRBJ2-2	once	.	TGCAGCGTTCCGGGAAGGAACACCGGGGAGCTGTTTTTT	CSVPGRNTGELFF
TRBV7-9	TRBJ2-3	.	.	TGTGCCAGCAGCGACACAGGGCGAGAAGATACGCAGTATTTT	CASSDTGREDTQYF
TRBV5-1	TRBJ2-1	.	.	TGCGCCAGCAGCCTCCGTGGTGGGGGGGCCTCCTACAATGAGCAGTTCTTC	CASSLRGGGASYNEQFF
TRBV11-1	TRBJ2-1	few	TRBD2	TGTGCCAGCAGCTACCCGGGCGGGACTAGCGGTGCCCTATCCTACAATGAGCAGTTCTTC	CASSYPGGTSGALSYNEQFF
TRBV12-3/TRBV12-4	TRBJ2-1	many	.	TGTGCCAGCAGGCCCTCGACAGCGAGCTCCTACAATGAGCAGTTCTTC	CASRPSTASSYNEQFF
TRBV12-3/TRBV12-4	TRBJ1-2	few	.	TGTGCCAGCAGCCCCGCCGGGACATACTATGGCTACACCTTC	CASSPAGTYYGYTF
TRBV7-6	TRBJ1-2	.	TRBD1	TGTGCCAGCAGCTCCCGGGACAGGTTGGGCTATGGCTACACCTTC	CASSSRDRLGYGYTF
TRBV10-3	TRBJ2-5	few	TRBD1	TGTGCCATCAGTGATCCCCAAGGGGGCGCGGGTTCTGAGACCCAGTACTTC	CAISDPQGGAGSETQYF
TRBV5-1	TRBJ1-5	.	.	TGCGCCAGCAGCTTGTCGCCGGATCAGCCCCAGCATTTT	CASSLSPDQPQHF
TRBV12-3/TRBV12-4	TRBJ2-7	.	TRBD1	TGTGCCAGCAGTTTGGGGACAGGGTCGAACGAGCAGTACTTC	CASSLGTGSNEQYF
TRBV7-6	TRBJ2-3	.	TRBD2	TGTGCCAGCAGCTGGGTAGCGGGAGGCCCAGATACGCAGTATTTT	CASSWVAGGPDTQYF
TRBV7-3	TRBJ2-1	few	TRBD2	TGTGCCAGCAGCCGAGGACTAGCGGGAGGGCCACGGTCCTACAATGAGCAGTTCTTC	CASSRGLAGGPRSYNEQFF
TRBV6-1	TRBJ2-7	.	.	TGTGCCAGCAGTGAAGTACAGGGTTACGAGCAGTACTTC	CASSEVQGYEQYF
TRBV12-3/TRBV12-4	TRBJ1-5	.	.	TGTGCCAGCAGTTTAGACAGAAATAGCAATCAGCCCCAGCATTTT	CASSLDRNSNQPQHF
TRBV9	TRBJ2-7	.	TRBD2	TGTGCCAGCGGCGTAGGAGCGGGAGGGGACGAGCAGTACTTC	CASGVGAGGDEQYF
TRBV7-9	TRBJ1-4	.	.	TGTGCCAGCCGGGCTATACCGCGGGAAAAACTGTTTTTT	CASRAIPREKLFF
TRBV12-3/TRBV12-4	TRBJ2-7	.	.	TGTGCCAGCTGGAGTGGGGGTGGGGAGCAGTACTTC	CASWSGGGEQYF
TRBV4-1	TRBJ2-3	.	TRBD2	TGCGCCAGCAGCCAAGATCTGGGACTAGCGGGGGAACTCCCGACAGATACGCAGTATTTT	CASSQDLGLAGELPTDTQYF
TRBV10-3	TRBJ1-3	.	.	TGTGCCATCAGTGAGTCGCGGTCTCGCAGGGGTAGATCTGGAAACACCATATATTTT	CAISESRSRRGRSGNTIYF
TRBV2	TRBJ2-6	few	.	TGTGCCAGTGGACGGGAGCCACGAACTGGGGCCAACGTCCTGACTTTC	CASGREPRTGANVLTF
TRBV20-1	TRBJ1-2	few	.	TGCAGTGCTATGTCGGGGGGCGGAAGAGGCTACACCTTC	CSAMSGGGRGYTF
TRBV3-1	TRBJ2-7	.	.	TGTGCCAGCCGGGACGGACAGAACTACGAGCAGTACTTC	CASRDGQNYEQYF
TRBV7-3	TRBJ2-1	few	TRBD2	TGTGCCAGCAGCTCGACTAGCGCGGATGAGCAGTTCTTC	CASSSTSADEQFF
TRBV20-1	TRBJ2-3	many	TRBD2	TGCAGTGCTAGCGGGACTAGCGGGGAAACGCAGTATTTT	CSASGTSGETQYF
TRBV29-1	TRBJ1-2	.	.	TGCAGCGTACCCCTCGAGGGCTACACCTTC	CSVPLEGYTF
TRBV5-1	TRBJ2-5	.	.	TGCGCCAGCAGCTCACGGGGAGAACTCCAAGAGACCCAGTACTTC	CASSSRGELQETQYF
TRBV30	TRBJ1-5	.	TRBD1	TGTGCCTGGAAATCAGGGGGCCTCAATCAGCCCCAGCATTTT	CAWKSGGLNQPQHF
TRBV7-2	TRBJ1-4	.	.	TGTGCCAGCAGCCCAGGGGCGTCTAATGAAAAACTGTTTTTT	CASSPGASNEKLFF
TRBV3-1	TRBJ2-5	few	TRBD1	TGTGCCAGCAGCCAGAACAGGGGAAGAGAGACCCAGTACTTC	CASSQNRGRETQYF
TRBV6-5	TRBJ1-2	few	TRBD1	TGTGCCAGCAGTTACTCAACCACAGGGGACTATGGCTACACCTTC	CASSYSTTGDYGYTF
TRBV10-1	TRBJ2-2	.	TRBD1	TGCGCCAGCAGTCCGGTTATAATACAGGGGACCGGGGAGCTGTTTTTT	CASSPVIIQGTGELFF
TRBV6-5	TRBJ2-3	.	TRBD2	TGTGCCAGCAGTTCGACAGGACTAGCGGGGATGGTGAAGTATTTT	CASSSTGLAGMVKYF
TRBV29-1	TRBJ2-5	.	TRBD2	TGCAGCGTCGCGGGGGATCTACAGACCCAGTACTTC	CSVAGDLQTQYF
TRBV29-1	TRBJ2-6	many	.	TGCAGCGCTTTATTAAGGGACCCCTATTATTTGTCTGGGGCCAACGTCCTGACTTTC	CSALLRDPYYLSGANVLTF
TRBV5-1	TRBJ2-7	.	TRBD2	TGCGCCAGCAGCTTGCTAGCGGGAGGGCCGTCAAACGAGCAGTACTTC	CASSLLAGGPSNEQYF
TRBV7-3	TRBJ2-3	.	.	TGTGCCAGCAGTCCCCTAGGCGGAGGGGCCACAGATACGCAGTATTTT	CASSPLGGGATDTQYF
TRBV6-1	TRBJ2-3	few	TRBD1	TGTGCCAGCAGCCCTCCCCCGGGACAGGGGACAGATACGCAGTATTTT	CASSPPPGQGTDTQYF
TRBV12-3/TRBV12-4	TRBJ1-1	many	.	TGTGCCAGCAGTCCCGGACAGATTAACACTGAAGCTTTCTTT	CASSPGQINTEAFF
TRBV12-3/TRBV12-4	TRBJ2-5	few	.	TGTGCCAGCAGGGACGGAAGCAGCCAAGAGACCCAGTACTTC	CASRDGSSQETQYF
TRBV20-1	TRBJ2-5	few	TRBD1	TGCAGTGCTACGGGACAGGGGCGAGAGACCCAGTACTTC	CSATGQGRETQYF
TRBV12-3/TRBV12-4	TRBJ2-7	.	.	TGTGCCAGCAGTTTTTCCCCCAAGGCCGAGCAGTACTTC	CASSFSPKAEQYF
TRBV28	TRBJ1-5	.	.	TGTGCCAGCCGCGGGGCCAGGCGGGAGCCCCAGCATTTT	CASRGARREPQHF
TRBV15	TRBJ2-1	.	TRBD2	TGTGCCACCGGGGTCAAGCGGGGATACTACAATGAGCAGTTCTTC	CATGVKRGYYNEQFF
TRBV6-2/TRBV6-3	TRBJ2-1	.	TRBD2	TGTGCCAGCAAACTAGCGGGAGGAAATGAGCAGTTCTTC	CASKLAGGNEQFF
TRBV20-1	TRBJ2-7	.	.	TGCAGTGCTTATCCATCGGGACTCCCCTACGAGCAGTACTTC	CSAYPSGLPYEQYF